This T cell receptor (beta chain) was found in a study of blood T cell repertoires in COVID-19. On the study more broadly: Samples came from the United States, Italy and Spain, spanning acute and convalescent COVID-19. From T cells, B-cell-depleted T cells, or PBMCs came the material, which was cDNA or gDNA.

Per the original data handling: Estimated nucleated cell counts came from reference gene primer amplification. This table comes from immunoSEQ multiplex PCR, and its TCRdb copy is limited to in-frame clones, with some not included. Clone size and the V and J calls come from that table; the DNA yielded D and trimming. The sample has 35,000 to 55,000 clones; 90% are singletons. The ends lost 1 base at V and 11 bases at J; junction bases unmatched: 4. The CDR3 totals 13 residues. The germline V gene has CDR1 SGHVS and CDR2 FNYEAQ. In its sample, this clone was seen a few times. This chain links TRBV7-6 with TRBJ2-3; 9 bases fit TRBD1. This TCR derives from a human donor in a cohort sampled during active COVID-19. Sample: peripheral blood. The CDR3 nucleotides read TGTGCCAGCAGCTTAGTTTTGGGACAGGGGCAGTATTTT. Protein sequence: CASSLVLGQGQYF.